The 23 T cell receptor beta chains reported below all come from one sample, sequenced in a study of T cell responses to AZD1222 COVID-19 vaccine. Measured with immunoSEQ multiplex PCR; TCRdb has only the in-frame clones, and not every one. The profile shows 130,000 or so clones, roughly 90% of them singletons. The starting material was peripheral blood, obtained on day 0 of AZD1222 vaccination. These receptors originate from an adult in good health.

This clone has more than one count but fewer than ten. V gene TRBV11-2 combines with J gene TRBJ1-1; TRBD1 matches at 7 bases. V was pared by 2 bases and J by 0 bases, with 6 bases of the junction left unmatched. The CDR3 consists of 16 residues. Germline lookup yields CDR1 SGHAT and CDR2 FQNNGV. This CDR3 is CASSLKPGQLNTEAFF. DNA for the CDR3: TGTGCCAGCAGCTTAAAACCGGGACAGCTGAACACTGAAGCTTTCTTT.

The chain recombines TRBV3-1 (or the pseudogene TRBV3-2) with TRBJ2-7; weak D call: TRBD1 (5 bases). CDR3 length: 13 residues. Trimming took off 8 bases at V and 0 bases at J, with 11 bases between the two ends. The germline CDR1 and CDR2 sequences are LGHDT and YNNKEL (reference sequence). CDR3 nucleotide sequence: TGTGCCAGCCTGGGGCCCAGCTCCTACGAGCAGTACTTC. Translating gives CASLGPSSYEQYF.

The chain employs TRBV5-4 and TRBJ2-7; a possible D gene is TRBD2 (6 bases). The CDR3 spans 15 residues. The germline gives CDR1 SGHNT, CDR2 YYREEE (reference sequence). V was pared by 4 bases and J by 0 bases, with 14 bases between. CDR3 sequence (DNA): TGTGCCAGCAGCCTCGGAGGAGGGGCCTCCTACGAGCAGTACTTC. Protein: CASSLGGGASYEQYF.

The rearrangement uses TRBV28 and TRBJ2-1; D is perhaps TRBD2 (7 bases). The CDR3 covers 16 residues. V lost 8 bases to trimming and J lost 8 bases, with 25 bases between them. Germline V gene data show CDR1 as MDHEN and CDR2 as SYDVKM. The CDR3 bases are TGTGCCAGCTTACCTCGGTTTGGGGGGGGCCGGCATGAGCAGTTCTTC. Protein: CASLPRFGGGRHEQFF.

The chain couples TRBV12-3 or TRBV12-4 to TRBJ1-4; D call uncertain. V was trimmed by 5 bases and J by 8 bases, leaving 12 bases between them. The CDR3 is 13 residues long. The CDR3: CASSPHGWEKLFF. The CDR3 DNA sequence: TGTGCCAGCAGTCCACATGGCTGGGAAAAACTGTTTTTT.

The chain carries TRBV9 and TRBJ1-3; TRBD1 is a possible D gene (6 bases). Trimming stripped 0 bases from V and 3 bases from J, with 7 bases between. Germline CDR1 and CDR2: SGDLS and YYNGEE. This CDR3 has 14 residues. The CDR3 protein is CASSVGGLGNTIYF. CDR3 bases: TGTGCCAGCAGCGTAGGGGGGCTTGGAAACACCATATATTTT.

The chain uses TRBV14 and TRBJ2-5; TRBD2 matches 9 bases. The germline gives CDR1 SGHDN, CDR2 FVKESK. The CDR3 extends over 15 amino acids. Trimming at V came to 2 bases and at J to 5 bases, leaving 6 bases not matched to a gene. The CDR3, as DNA: TGTGCCAGCAGCCAACAAAGCGGACTAGCGGAGACCCAGTACTTC. Amino acids: CASSQQSGLAETQYF.

The V and J genes are TRBV25-1 and TRBJ1-4; D is unclear. Germline V lookup: CDR1 MGHDK, CDR2 SYGVNS. The CDR3 is made up of 18 amino acids. V lost 8 bases to trimming and J lost 0 bases, with 22 bases between them. The CDR3 is CASAPARWEFPTNEKLFF. CDR3 sequence (DNA): TGTGCCAGCGCGCCAGCCCGCTGGGAGTTCCCAACTAATGAAAAACTGTTTTTT.

The V gene is TRBV4-3, the J gene TRBJ2-4; 8 nucleotides align to TRBD1. CDR3 length: 21 residues. With V trimmed by 0 bases and J by 1 base, 17 bases remained unmatched. CDR1 and CDR2 (germline): LGHNA, YSLEER. In nucleotides, the CDR3 is TGCGCCAGCAGCCAAGAAGTAGCGCAGGGGGCCTACCTTTTGGCCAAAAACATTCAGTACTTC. This sequence encodes CASSQEVAQGAYLLAKNIQYF.

The chain recombines TRBV7-2 with TRBJ1-4; perhaps TRBD1 as D (6 bases). V lost 5 bases and J 1 base, leaving 11 bases between the germline ends. From germline, CDR1 is SGHTA and CDR2 FQGNSA. The length of the CDR3 is 15 residues. Here the CDR3 reads CASSITGLTNEKLFF. In DNA form, the CDR3 reads TGTGCCAGCAGCATAACAGGGCTAACTAATGAAAAACTGTTTTTT.

The rearrangement links TRBV5-8 to TRBJ1-5, with 7 nucleotides matching TRBD1. The CDR3 is 14 amino acids. With 4 bases clipped from V and 4 bases from J, the junction kept 5 bases outside the gene matches. The germline V gene has CDR1 SGHTS and CDR2 YDEGEE. CDR3 amino acids: CASSPGQRNQPQHF. CDR3 nucleotide sequence: TGTGCCAGCAGCCCGGGACAGCGGAATCAGCCCCAGCATTTT. The entire variable domain, with the rest obtained from reference TRBV5-8 and TRBJ1-5, is as follows: EAGVTQSPTHLIKTRGQQATLRCSPISGHTSVYWYQQALGLGLQFLLWYDEGEERNRGNFPPRFSGRQFPNYSSELNVNALELEDSALYLCASSPGQRNQPQHFGDGTRLSIL.

The genes are TRBV4-2 and TRBJ1-2; D is undetermined. The CDR3 is 18 residues long. The germline V gene encodes CDR1 LGHNA and CDR2 YNFKEQ. V lost 4 bases to trimming and J lost 4 bases, with 25 bases between them. CDR3 sequence: CASSPSLSEGASGYGYTF. The CDR3 nucleotides read TGTGCCAGCAGCCCTTCTCTTTCTGAGGGAGCTTCCGGCTATGGCTACACCTTC.

This clone was recorded a few times. V usage is TRBV29-1 and J usage is TRBJ2-2; 7 bases align to TRBD1. CDR1 and CDR2 from the germline V gene are SQVTM and ANQGSEA. Trimming removed 2 bases from V and 1 base from J; junction bases left unmatched: 7. The CDR3 length is 16 residues. CDR3 DNA sequence: TGCAGCGTTGAAAACAGGGGTACGGAGAACACCGGGGAGCTGTTTTTT. Translation gives CSVENRGTENTGELFF.

This clone showed up just a few times. The rearrangement joins TRBV9 to TRBJ1-2; TRBD1 might be the D (6 bases). This CDR3 has 14 residues. CDR1 is SGDLS, CDR2 YYNGEE, per germline. V was clipped by 6 bases and J by 6 bases, with 18 bases between them. The CDR3 nucleotides read TGTGCCAGCACCTTCTCCAGGGGCTCCGATGGCTACACCTTC. It encodes CASTFSRGSDGYTF.

The chain recombines TRBV21-1 with TRBJ2-2; no check of the table's D call, TRBD2, against the DNA was made. TRBV21-1 is a known pseudogene. The CDR3 has 13 residues. The CDR3 DNA reads TGTGCCAGCACTAGACTCGAGACCGGGGAGCTGTTTTTT. Encoded protein: CASTRLETGELFF.

This sequence joins TRBV2 and TRBJ2-7, with D perhaps matching TRBD1 (6 bases). Germline V gene sequence: CDR1 SNHLY, CDR2 FYNNEI. The ends were cut back, 1 base at V and 2 bases at J, with 9 bases in the middle. This CDR3 has 14 residues. The CDR3 DNA is TGTGCCAGCAGTGAAGGGGGGCAGGCCTACGAGCAGTACTTC. Amino acids: CASSEGGQAYEQYF.

V and J are TRBV28 and TRBJ1-1, with 8 bases that match TRBD1. Germline assignment: CDR1 MDHEN and CDR2 SYDVKM. The CDR3 has 18 residues. V was clipped by 8 bases and J by 0 bases; unmatched bases: 17. The CDR3, as DNA: TGTGCCAGCTATCCCGCCCGAAGACAGGGGCGGATGAACACTGAAGCTTTCTTT. Translated: CASYPARRQGRMNTEAFF.

The CDR3 region has the DNA TGTGCCAGCAGCGCCGCGGGATCCCACAATGAGCAGTTCTTC. It encodes CASSAAGSHNEQFF. The chain links TRBV7-2 to TRBJ2-1; maybe TRBD2 (6 bases). The germline V and J ends were trimmed by 5 bases and 5 bases, with 13 bases remaining between them. This CDR3 comprises 14 residues. From germline, CDR1 is SGHTA and CDR2 FQGNSA. The whole variable domain, filled in from reference TRBV7-2 and TRBJ2-1, reads GAGVSQSPSNKVTEKGKDVELRCDPISGHTALYWYRQSLGQGLEFLIYFQGNSAPDKSGLPSDRFSAERTGGSVSTLTIQRTQQEDSAVYLCASSAAGSHNEQFFGPGTRLTVL.

This chain joins TRBV7-2 and TRBJ1-1; 7 bases match TRBD1. The trim removed 6 bases at V and 0 bases at J, leaving 4 bases unmatched. CDR3 length: 14 amino acids. Per the germline V gene, CDR1 is SGHTA and CDR2 is FQGNSA. The CDR3 DNA sequence: TGTGCCAGCAGTTCGGACAGGATGAACACTGAAGCTTTCTTT. Its translation: CASSSDRMNTEAFF.

V is TRBV3-1 (or the pseudogene TRBV3-2) and J is TRBJ2-1; 12 nucleotides match TRBD2. Germline trimming cut 3 bases from V and 7 bases from J; bases unmatched to any gene: 13. Per the germline V gene, CDR1 is LGHDT and CDR2 is YNNKEL (reference sequence). The CDR3 has 18 amino acids. CDR3 sequence reads: CASSQEKGLAGFGNEQFF. In DNA, the CDR3 is TGTGCCAGCAGCCAGGAAAAGGGACTAGCGGGTTTCGGGAATGAGCAGTTCTTC.

V is TRBV7-2 and J is TRBJ2-3; 9 bases are shared with TRBD2. The germline CDR1 and CDR2 sequences are SGHTA and FQGNSA. The V and J ends lost 8 bases and 0 bases, in that order; junction bases with no gene match: 6. The CDR3 is 15 residues long. The CDR3 spells CASGRGGVSTDTQYF. CDR3 nucleotide sequence: TGTGCCAGCGGACGCGGGGGGGTTAGCACAGATACGCAGTATTTT.

The chain carries TRBV6-2 or TRBV6-3 and TRBJ1-1; D is possibly TRBD1 (5 bases). The CDR3 consists of 14 residues. Germline V lookup: CDR1 MNHEY, CDR2 SVGEGT. Trimming took 5 bases from V and 7 from J, leaving 17 bases between them. As DNA, the CDR3 is TGTGCCAGCAGTGCCGGGACCCTCACCTTTGAAGCTTTCTTT. Its protein is CASSAGTLTFEAFF.

This clone was seen just once. The chain links TRBV24-1 to TRBJ1-5, with a possible D match to TRBD1 (6 bases). CDR3 length equals 15 residues. Germline values: CDR1 KGHDR, CDR2 SFDVKD. Trimming removed 7 bases at V and 1 base at J, with 13 bases between. Here the CDR3 reads CATSTGMGSNQPQHF. CDR3 coding DNA: TGTGCCACCAGCACAGGGATGGGAAGCAATCAGCCCCAGCATTTT.